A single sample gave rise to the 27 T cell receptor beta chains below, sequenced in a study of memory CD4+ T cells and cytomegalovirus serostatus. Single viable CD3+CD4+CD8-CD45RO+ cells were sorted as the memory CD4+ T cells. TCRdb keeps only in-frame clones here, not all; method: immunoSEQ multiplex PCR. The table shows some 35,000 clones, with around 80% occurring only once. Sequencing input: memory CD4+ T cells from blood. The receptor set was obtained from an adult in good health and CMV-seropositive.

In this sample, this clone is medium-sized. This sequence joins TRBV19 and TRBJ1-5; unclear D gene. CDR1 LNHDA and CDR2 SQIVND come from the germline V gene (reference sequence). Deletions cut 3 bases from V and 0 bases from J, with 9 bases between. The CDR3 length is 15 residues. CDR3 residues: CASSIWQNSNQPQHF. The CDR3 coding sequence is TGTGCCAGTAGTATTTGGCAGAATAGCAATCAGCCCCAGCATTTT.

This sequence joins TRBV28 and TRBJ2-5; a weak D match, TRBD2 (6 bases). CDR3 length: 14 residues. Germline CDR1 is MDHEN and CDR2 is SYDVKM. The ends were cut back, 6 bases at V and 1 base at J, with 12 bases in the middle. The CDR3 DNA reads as TGTGCCAGCAGCCTTGGGGGACTCCAAGAGACCCAGTACTTC. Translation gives CASSLGGLQETQYF.

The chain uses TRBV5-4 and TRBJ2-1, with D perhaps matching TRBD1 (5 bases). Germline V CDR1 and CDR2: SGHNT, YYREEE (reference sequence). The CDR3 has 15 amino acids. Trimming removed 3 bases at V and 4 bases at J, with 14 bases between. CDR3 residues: CASSSGQGAYNEQFF. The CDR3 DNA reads TGTGCCAGCAGCTCTGGACAAGGGGCTTACAATGAGCAGTTCTTC.

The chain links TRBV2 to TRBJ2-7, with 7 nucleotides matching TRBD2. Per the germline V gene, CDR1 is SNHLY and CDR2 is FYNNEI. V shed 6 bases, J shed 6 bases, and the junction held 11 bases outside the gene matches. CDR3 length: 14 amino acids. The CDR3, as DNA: TGTGCCAGCAGGGGGCAGCGGGGTATCGGCGAGCAGTACTTC. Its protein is CASRGQRGIGEQYF.

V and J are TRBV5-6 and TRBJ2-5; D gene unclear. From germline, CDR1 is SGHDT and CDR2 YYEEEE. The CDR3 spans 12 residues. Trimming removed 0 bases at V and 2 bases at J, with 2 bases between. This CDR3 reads CASSLGQETQYF. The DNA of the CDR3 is TGTGCCAGCAGCTTGGGTCAAGAGACCCAGTACTTC.

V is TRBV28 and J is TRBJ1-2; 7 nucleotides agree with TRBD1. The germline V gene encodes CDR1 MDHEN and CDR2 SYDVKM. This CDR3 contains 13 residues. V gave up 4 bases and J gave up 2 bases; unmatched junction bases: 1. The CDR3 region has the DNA TGTGCCAGCAGTTGGGGACAGAACTATGGCTACACCTTC. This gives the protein CASSWGQNYGYTF.

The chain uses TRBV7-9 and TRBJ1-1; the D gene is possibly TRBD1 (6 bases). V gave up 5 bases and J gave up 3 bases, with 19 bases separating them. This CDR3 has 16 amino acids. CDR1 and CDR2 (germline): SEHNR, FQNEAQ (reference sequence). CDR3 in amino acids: CASSPLQGAGYTEAFF. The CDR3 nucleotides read TGTGCCAGCAGCCCGCTACAGGGAGCGGGGTACACTGAAGCTTTCTTT.

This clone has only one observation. The CDR3 here is CASSPTGRGDYGYTF. The CDR3, as DNA: TGTGCCAGCAGCCCAACGGGGCGGGGCGACTATGGCTACACCTTC. This chain connects TRBV11-2 to TRBJ1-2; D may be TRBD1 (5 bases). This CDR3 region has 15 residues. Trimming removed 5 bases at V and 3 bases at J, with 16 bases between. Looked up from germline, CDR1 is SGHAT and CDR2 is FQNNGV.

The CDR3 sequence is CASTFGPEYEQYF. The CDR3 nucleotides read TGTGCCAGCACCTTCGGACCAGAATACGAGCAGTACTTC. The chain has TRBV5-6 and TRBJ2-7; D unresolved. This CDR3 has 13 amino acids. Germline CDR1 and CDR2: SGHDT and YYEEEE. The V end lost 6 bases, the J end lost 4 bases, and 14 bases lay between the germline ends.

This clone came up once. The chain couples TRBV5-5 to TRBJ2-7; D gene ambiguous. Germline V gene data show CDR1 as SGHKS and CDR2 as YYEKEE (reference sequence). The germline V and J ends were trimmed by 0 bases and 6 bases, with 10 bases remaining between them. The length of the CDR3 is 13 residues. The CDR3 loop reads CASSLAPNGEQYF. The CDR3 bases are TGTGCCAGCAGCTTGGCGCCGAATGGCGAGCAGTACTTC.

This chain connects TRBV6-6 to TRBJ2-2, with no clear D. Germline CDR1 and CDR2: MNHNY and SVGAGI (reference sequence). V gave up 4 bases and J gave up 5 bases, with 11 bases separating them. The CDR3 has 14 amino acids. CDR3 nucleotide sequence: TGTGCCAGCAGTTCCTCAGACATAACCGGGGAGCTGTTTTTT. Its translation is CASSSSDITGELFF.

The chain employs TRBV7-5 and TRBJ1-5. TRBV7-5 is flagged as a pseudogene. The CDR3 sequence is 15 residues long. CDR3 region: CARREETADNQPQHF. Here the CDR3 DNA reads TGTGCCAGAAGAGAGGAAACGGCGGACAATCAGCCCCAGCATTTT.

The CDR3 loop is CASSLSPGNYGYTF. The CDR3 region has the DNA TGTGCCAGCAGCTTAAGTCCGGGAAACTATGGCTACACCTTC. The chain uses TRBV7-3 and TRBJ1-2; D unclear. Germline V gives CDR1 SGHTA, CDR2 FQGTGA. Trimming cost V 1 base and J 2 bases, with 8 bases left between them. This CDR3 is 14 amino acids long.

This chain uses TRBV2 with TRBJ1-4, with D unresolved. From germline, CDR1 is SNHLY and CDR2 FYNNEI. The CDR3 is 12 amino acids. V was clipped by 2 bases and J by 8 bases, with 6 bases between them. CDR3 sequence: CASSESKEKLFF. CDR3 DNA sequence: TGTGCCAGCAGTGAAAGTAAAGAAAAACTGTTTTTT.

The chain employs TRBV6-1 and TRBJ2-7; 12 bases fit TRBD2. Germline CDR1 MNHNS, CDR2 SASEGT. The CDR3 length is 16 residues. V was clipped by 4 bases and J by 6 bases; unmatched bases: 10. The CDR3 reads CASSGAGTSGLSEQYF. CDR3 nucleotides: TGTGCCAGCAGTGGGGCCGGGACTAGCGGGCTAAGCGAGCAGTACTTC.

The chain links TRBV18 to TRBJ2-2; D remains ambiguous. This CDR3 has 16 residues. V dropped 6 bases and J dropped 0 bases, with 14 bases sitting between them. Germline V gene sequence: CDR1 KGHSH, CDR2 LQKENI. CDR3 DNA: TGTGCCAGCTCGCCCACACAGTTCGCGAACACCGGGGAGCTGTTTTTT. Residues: CASSPTQFANTGELFF.

For the CDR3, the DNA is TGTGCCAGCAGCGTAGGGGGACAGAACTATGGCTACACCTTC. Its translation is CASSVGGQNYGYTF. The chain employs TRBV9 and TRBJ1-2; 7 bases fit TRBD1. V dropped 0 bases and J dropped 2; count of bases not matched to a gene: 1. The CDR3 is 14 residues long. Per germline, CDR1 SGDLS and CDR2 YYNGEE.

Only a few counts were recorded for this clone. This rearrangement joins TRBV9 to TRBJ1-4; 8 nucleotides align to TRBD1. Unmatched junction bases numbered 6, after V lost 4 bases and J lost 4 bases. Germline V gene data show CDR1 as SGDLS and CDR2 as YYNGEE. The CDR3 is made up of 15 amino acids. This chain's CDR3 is CASSTGQGGNEKLFF. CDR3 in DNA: TGTGCCAGCAGCACCGGACAGGGCGGTAATGAAAAACTGTTTTTT.

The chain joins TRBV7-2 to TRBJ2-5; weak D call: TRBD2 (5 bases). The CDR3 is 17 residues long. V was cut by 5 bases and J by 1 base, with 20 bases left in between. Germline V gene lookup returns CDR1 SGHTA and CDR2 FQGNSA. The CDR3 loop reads CASSPGIGRAFQETQYF. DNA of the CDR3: TGTGCCAGCAGCCCTGGTATTGGGCGGGCGTTCCAAGAGACCCAGTACTTC.

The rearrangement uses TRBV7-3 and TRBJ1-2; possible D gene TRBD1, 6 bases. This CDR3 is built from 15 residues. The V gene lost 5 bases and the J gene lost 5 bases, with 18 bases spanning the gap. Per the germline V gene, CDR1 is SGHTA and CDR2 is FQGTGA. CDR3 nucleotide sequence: TGTGCCAGCAGCCCAGGCGGGGGGGCTGTTTATGGCTACACCTTC. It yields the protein CASSPGGGAVYGYTF.

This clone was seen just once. The CDR3 DNA is TGTGCCAGCAGCTTGGACAGGGGAAGCGTCCAGCATTTT. Amino acid sequence: CASSLDRGSVQHF. This chain links TRBV7-8 with TRBJ1-5; 9 bases agree with TRBD1. CDR1 is SGHVS and CDR2 is FQNEAQ in the germline V gene. There are 13 residues in the CDR3. V lost 3 bases to trimming and J lost 12 bases; unmatched junction nucleotides: 6. Combining the CDR3 with reference TRBV7-8 and TRBJ1-5 gives the whole variable domain GAGVSQSPRYKVAKRGQDVALRCDPISGHVSLFWYQQALGQGPEFLTYFQNEAQLDKSGLPSDRFFAERPEGSVSTLKIQRTQQEDSAVYLCASSLDRGSVQHFGDGTRLSIL.

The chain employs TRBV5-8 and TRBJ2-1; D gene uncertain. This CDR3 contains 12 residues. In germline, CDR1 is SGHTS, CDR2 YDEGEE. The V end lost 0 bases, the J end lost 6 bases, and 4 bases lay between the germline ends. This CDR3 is CASSLGFNEQFF. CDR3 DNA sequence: TGTGCCAGCAGCTTGGGGTTCAATGAGCAGTTCTTC.

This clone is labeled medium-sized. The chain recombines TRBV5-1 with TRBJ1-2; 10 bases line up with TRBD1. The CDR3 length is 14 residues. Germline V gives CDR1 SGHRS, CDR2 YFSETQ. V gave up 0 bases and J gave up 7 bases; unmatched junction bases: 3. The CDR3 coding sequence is TGCGCCAGCAGCTTGGGACAGGGGGCAGGTGGCTACACCTTC. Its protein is CASSLGQGAGGYTF.

CDR3 bases: TGTGCCAGCAGCTTTGACCTGGGAATCTCCTACGAGCAGTACTTC. Protein sequence: CASSFDLGISYEQYF. The chain is built from TRBV5-6 and TRBJ2-7; no clear D. The CDR3 is 15 amino acids. Per the germline V gene, CDR1 is SGHDT and CDR2 is YYEEEE. V lost 2 bases to trimming and J lost 0 bases, with 12 bases between them. Full variable domain (rest looked up from reference TRBV5-6 and TRBJ2-7): DAGVTQSPTHLIKTRGQQVTLRCSPKSGHDTVSWYQQALGQGPQFIFQYYEEEERQRGNFPDRFSGHQFPNYSSELNVNALLLGDSALYLCASSFDLGISYEQYFGPGTRLTVT.

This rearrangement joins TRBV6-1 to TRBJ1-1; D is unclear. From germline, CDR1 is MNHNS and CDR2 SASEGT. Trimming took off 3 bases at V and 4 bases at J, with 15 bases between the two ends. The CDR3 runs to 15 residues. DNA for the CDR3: TGTGCCAGCAGTGATGTAAAGGGCATCGTCACTGAAGCTTTCTTT. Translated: CASSDVKGIVTEAFF.

The CDR3 DNA sequence: TGTGCCACCAGCAGAGATCCGGGTAGCAATCAGCCCCAGCATTTT. The encoded protein is CATSRDPGSNQPQHF. The V call is TRBV15, the J call TRBJ1-5; D is undetermined. This CDR3 region has 15 residues. Germline CDR1 LNHNV, CDR2 YYDKDF (reference sequence). Trimming left V 0 bases short and J 0 bases short, with 6 bases between.

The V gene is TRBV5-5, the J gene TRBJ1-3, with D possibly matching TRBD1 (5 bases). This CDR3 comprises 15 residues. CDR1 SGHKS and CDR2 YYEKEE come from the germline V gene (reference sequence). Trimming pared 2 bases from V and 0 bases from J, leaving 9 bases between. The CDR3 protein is CASSLQEFSGNTIYF. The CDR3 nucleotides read TGTGCCAGCAGCTTACAGGAGTTCTCTGGAAACACCATATATTTT.